A single sample is the source of the 8 T cell receptor beta chains below, sequenced in a study of blood T cell repertoires in COVID-19. TCRdb's table, derived via immunoSEQ multiplex PCR, lists solely in-frame clones and lacks some. The sample holds a few hundred thousand clones, approximately 87% seen once. Sequencing was carried out using peripheral blood. The receptor set was obtained from a man aged 60-69 years who had recovered from COVID-19.

CDR3 sequence reads: CASSLRGGVGQPLHF. The CDR3 DNA reads as TGTGCCAGCAGTTTAAGAGGGGGCGTGGGACAGCCCCTCCACTTT. The rearrangement joins TRBV28 to TRBJ1-6; 7 bases align to TRBD1. The CDR3 loop spans 15 amino acids. With 2 bases clipped from V and 13 bases from J, the junction kept 11 bases outside the gene matches. From germline, CDR1 is MDHEN and CDR2 SYDVKM.

The chain uses TRBV2 and TRBJ2-5; D may be TRBD1 (6 bases). V lost 6 bases to trimming and J lost 5 bases, with 19 bases between them. The CDR3 sequence is 15 residues long. Germline CDR1 and CDR2: SNHLY and FYNNEI. The CDR3 is CASREAQGPLETQYF. DNA for the CDR3: TGTGCCAGCAGGGAGGCACAGGGTCCGCTGGAGACCCAGTACTTC.

The chain employs TRBV9 and TRBJ2-3; TRBD2 aligns across 7 bases. The V and J ends lost 4 bases and 0 bases, in that order; junction bases with no gene match: 8. Looked up from germline, CDR1 is SGDLS and CDR2 is YYNGEE. The CDR3 is 16 amino acids. CDR3 nucleotides: TGTGCCAGCAGCCCCCAGCCGGGACTAAGCACAGATACGCAGTATTTT. Translating gives CASSPQPGLSTDTQYF.

The chain carries TRBV5-8 and TRBJ1-2, with 7 bases matching TRBD1. The CDR3 is 12 amino acids. The trim removed 4 bases at V and 6 bases at J, leaving 3 bases unmatched. Per the germline V gene, CDR1 is SGHTS and CDR2 is YDEGEE. CDR3 in amino acids: CASSRDSNGYTF. The CDR3 DNA reads TGTGCCAGCAGCCGGGACAGCAATGGCTACACCTTC.

Many counts were recorded for this clone. The V and J genes are TRBV7-6 and TRBJ2-3; D is unclear. The CDR3 length is 16 residues. The V end lost 1 base, the J end lost 0 bases, and 11 bases lay between the germline ends. Germline-derived CDR1 and CDR2 are SGHVS and FNYEAQ. Here the CDR3 DNA reads TGTGCCAGCAGCTTAGTGGCGGCCTCTAGCACAGATACGCAGTATTTT. It translates to CASSLVAASSTDTQYF. The full variable domain, rest sourced from reference TRBV7-6 and TRBJ2-3, is GAGVSQSPRYKVTKRGQDVALRCDPISGHVSLYWYRQALGQGPEFLTYFNYEAQQDKSGLPNDRFSAERPEGSISTLTIQRTEQRDSAMYRCASSLVAASSTDTQYFGPGTRLTVL.

V gene TRBV13 combines with J gene TRBJ2-5; 8 bases match TRBD1. The CDR3 has 15 amino acids. Germline V gene sequence: CDR1 PRHDT, CDR2 FYEKMQ (reference sequence). The trim removed 4 bases at V and 3 bases at J, leaving 7 bases unmatched. The CDR3 DNA reads TGTGCCAGCAGCTCCCGGACAGGGTCGAAAGAGACCCAGTACTTC. Its translation is CASSSRTGSKETQYF.

The chain carries TRBV7-8 and TRBJ1-1, with D possibly being TRBD1 (6 bases). The germline CDR1 and CDR2 sequences are SGHVS and FQNEAQ. This CDR3 comprises 13 residues. V lost 11 bases and J lost 1, with 14 bases in between. The CDR3 protein is CASGGQPNTEAFF. In DNA form, the CDR3 reads TGTGCCTCGGGGGGGCAGCCGAACACTGAAGCTTTCTTT.

J is TRBJ2-7 and V is TRBV2; the match to TRBD1 covers 9 bases. From germline, CDR1 is SNHLY and CDR2 FYNNEI. V lost 7 bases, J lost 6 bases, and 4 bases stayed unmatched. The CDR3 covers 12 residues. For the CDR3, the DNA is TGTGCCAGCATTCTACAGGGGGCCGAGCAGTACTTC. This codes for CASILQGAEQYF.